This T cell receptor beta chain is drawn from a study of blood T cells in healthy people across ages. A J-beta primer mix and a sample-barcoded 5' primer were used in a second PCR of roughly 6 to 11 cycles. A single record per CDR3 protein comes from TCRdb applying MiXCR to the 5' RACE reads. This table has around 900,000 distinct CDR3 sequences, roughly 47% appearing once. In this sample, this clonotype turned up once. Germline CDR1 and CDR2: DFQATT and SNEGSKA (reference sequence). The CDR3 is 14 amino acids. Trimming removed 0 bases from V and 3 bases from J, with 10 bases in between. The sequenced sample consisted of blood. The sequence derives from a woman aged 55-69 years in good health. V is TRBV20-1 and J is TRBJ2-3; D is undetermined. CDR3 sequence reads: CSARDMISTDTQYF. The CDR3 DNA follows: TGCAGTGCTAGAGATATGATTTCGACAGATACGCAGTATTTT.